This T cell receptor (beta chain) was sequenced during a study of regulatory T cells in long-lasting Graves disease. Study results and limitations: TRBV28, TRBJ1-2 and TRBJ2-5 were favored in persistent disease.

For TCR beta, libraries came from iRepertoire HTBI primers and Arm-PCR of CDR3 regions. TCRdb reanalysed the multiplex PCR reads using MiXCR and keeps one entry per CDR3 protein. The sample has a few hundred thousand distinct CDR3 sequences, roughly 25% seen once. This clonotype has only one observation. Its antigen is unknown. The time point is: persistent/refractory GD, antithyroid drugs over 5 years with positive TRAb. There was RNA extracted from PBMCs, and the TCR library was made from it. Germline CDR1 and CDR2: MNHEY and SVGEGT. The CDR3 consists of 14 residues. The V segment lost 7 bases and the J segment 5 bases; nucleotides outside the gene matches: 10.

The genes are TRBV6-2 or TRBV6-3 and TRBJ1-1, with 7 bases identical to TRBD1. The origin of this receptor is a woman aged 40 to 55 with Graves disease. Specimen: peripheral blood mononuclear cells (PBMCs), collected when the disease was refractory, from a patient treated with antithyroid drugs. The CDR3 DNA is TGTGCCAGCAATCCCTCGACAGGGTTGACTGAAGCTTTCTTT. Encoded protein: CASNPSTGLTEAFF.